A selection of T cell receptor beta chains follows, all from one sample in a study of cytomegalovirus exposure and HLA in healthy donors. Assay used: immunoSEQ multiplex PCR; TCRdb lists only in-frame clones, some missing. The table shows fewer than 200,000 clones, with over 70% occurring only once. The sample comprised PBMCs. The receptors here all came from a woman between 50 and 59 years old in good health and CMV-seronegative. CDR3s include the opening cysteine and the closing phenylalanine or tryptophan. The order of the fields is clone size, V gene, CDR3 length, CDR3 protein. Clone size is shown for a subset of rows, as once, few, many or a class of expanded clone.

clone_size: -; v_call: TRBV11-2; cdr3_length: 13; cdr3_aa: CASSLSIGDEQFF
clone_size: -; v_call: TRBV7-9; cdr3_length: 18; cdr3_aa: CASSPGLAGGQSTDTQYF
clone_size: -; v_call: TRBV4-3; cdr3_length: 16; cdr3_aa: CASSQADGQGGYEQYF
clone_size: -; v_call: TRBV25-1; cdr3_length: 17; cdr3_aa: CASSGQGAQRLTGELFF
clone_size: -; v_call: TRBV11-2; cdr3_length: 15; cdr3_aa: CASSLQSGGPNEQFF
clone_size: -; v_call: TRBV4-1; cdr3_length: 15; cdr3_aa: CASSLGQGGNSPLHF
clone_size: few; v_call: TRBV5-1; cdr3_length: 17; cdr3_aa: CASSLEEAGGVFIEQFF
clone_size: -; v_call: TRBV10-2; cdr3_length: 13; cdr3_aa: CASSETETYEQYF
clone_size: -; v_call: TRBV7-8; cdr3_length: 18; cdr3_aa: CASSLSSPSGGGYNEQFF
clone_size: -; v_call: TRBV7-2; cdr3_length: 15; cdr3_aa: CASSLGAGAQETQYF
clone_size: -; v_call: TRBV10-1; cdr3_length: 16; cdr3_aa: CASSESRGAGFNEQYF
clone_size: once; v_call: TRBV7-9; cdr3_length: 12; cdr3_aa: CASSQSNQPQHF
clone_size: -; v_call: TRBV6-5; cdr3_length: 12; cdr3_aa: CASSRTPERQYF
clone_size: once; v_call: TRBV4-3; cdr3_length: 14; cdr3_aa: CASSQIGRGTEAFF
clone_size: -; v_call: TRBV5-1; cdr3_length: 15; cdr3_aa: CASSLLAGSYNEQFF
clone_size: -; v_call: TRBV28; cdr3_length: 15; cdr3_aa: CASRQAGVISNEQFF
clone_size: -; v_call: TRBV28; cdr3_length: 11; cdr3_aa: CASRRSYEQYF
clone_size: -; v_call: TRBV5-1; cdr3_length: 16; cdr3_aa: CASSLGGLAGNNEQFF
clone_size: -; v_call: TRBV7-6; cdr3_length: 14; cdr3_aa: CASSIGTSGNEQFF
clone_size: -; v_call: TRBV19; cdr3_length: 16; cdr3_aa: CASSPWTDSSYNEQFF
clone_size: -; v_call: TRBV9; cdr3_length: 13; cdr3_aa: CASSVGLNYGYTF
clone_size: few; v_call: TRBV5-1; cdr3_length: 14; cdr3_aa: CASSHYADNSPLHF
clone_size: few; v_call: TRBV11-3; cdr3_length: 19; cdr3_aa: CASSLDFAAASGTGNEQFF
clone_size: -; v_call: TRBV27; cdr3_length: 16; cdr3_aa: CASSIRGTSLTGELFF
clone_size: -; v_call: TRBV6-1; cdr3_length: 14; cdr3_aa: CASSEGVMNTEAFF
clone_size: -; v_call: TRBV28; cdr3_length: 12; cdr3_aa: CASTVVNQPQHF
clone_size: -; v_call: TRBV7-2; cdr3_length: 18; cdr3_aa: CASSLIGQRGVSTDTQYF
clone_size: -; v_call: TRBV21-1; cdr3_length: 13; cdr3_aa: CASIRTGTYEQYF
clone_size: -; v_call: TRBV28; cdr3_length: 12; cdr3_aa: CASSAGLETQYF
clone_size: -; v_call: TRBV5-1; cdr3_length: 16; cdr3_aa: CASSLAPGRASDEQYF
clone_size: -; v_call: TRBV6-1; cdr3_length: 17; cdr3_aa: CASSEYEPGQYQETQYF
clone_size: -; v_call: TRBV6-5; cdr3_length: 11; cdr3_aa: CASSYRSEAFF
clone_size: -; v_call: TRBV7-2; cdr3_length: 16; cdr3_aa: CASSLGRQGRRETQYF
clone_size: -; v_call: TRBV10-3; cdr3_length: 17; cdr3_aa: CAISDPGLAGGPDTQYF
clone_size: -; v_call: TRBV27; cdr3_length: 14; cdr3_aa: CASSPGELTDTQYF
clone_size: -; v_call: TRBV10-3; cdr3_length: 15; cdr3_aa: CAISEPAHRDYEQYF
clone_size: -; v_call: TRBV6-1; cdr3_length: 13; cdr3_aa: CASSDPTSYEQYF
clone_size: -; v_call: TRBV7-2; cdr3_length: 15; cdr3_aa: CASSSRLAGANEQYF
clone_size: few; v_call: TRBV7-9; cdr3_length: 15; cdr3_aa: CASSLGSYPYNEQFF
clone_size: few; v_call: TRBV5-8; cdr3_length: 18; cdr3_aa: CASSISGRGSVGNQPQHF
clone_size: few; v_call: TRBV21-1; cdr3_length: 16; cdr3_aa: CASSKRGTGTLYGYTF
clone_size: -; v_call: TRBV14; cdr3_length: 14; cdr3_aa: CASSLGQPGTEAFF
clone_size: -; v_call: TRBV4-1; cdr3_length: 15; cdr3_aa: CASSLPGRTDTEAFF
clone_size: -; v_call: TRBV9; cdr3_length: 15; cdr3_aa: CASSAAGQGVDTQYF
clone_size: -; v_call: TRBV10-3; cdr3_length: 17; cdr3_aa: CAISGSKEAGSGNTIYF
clone_size: few; v_call: TRBV7-3; cdr3_length: 15; cdr3_aa: CASSLRGQGEETQYF
clone_size: -; v_call: TRBV10-1; cdr3_length: 14; cdr3_aa: CASSESSGSSEQFF
clone_size: -; v_call: TRBV6-5; cdr3_length: 11; cdr3_aa: CASSRRGEQFF